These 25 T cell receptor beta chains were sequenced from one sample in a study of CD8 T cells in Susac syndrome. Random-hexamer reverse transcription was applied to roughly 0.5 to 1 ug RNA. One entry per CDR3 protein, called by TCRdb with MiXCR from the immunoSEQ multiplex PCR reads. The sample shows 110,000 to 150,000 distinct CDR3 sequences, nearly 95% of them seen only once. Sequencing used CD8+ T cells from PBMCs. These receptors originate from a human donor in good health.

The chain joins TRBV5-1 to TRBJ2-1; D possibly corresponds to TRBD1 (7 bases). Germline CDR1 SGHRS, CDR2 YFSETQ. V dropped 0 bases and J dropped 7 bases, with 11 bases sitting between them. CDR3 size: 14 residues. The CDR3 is CASSLGSGGNEQFF. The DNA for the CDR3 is TGCGCCAGCAGCTTGGGGTCAGGGGGGAATGAGCAGTTCTTC.

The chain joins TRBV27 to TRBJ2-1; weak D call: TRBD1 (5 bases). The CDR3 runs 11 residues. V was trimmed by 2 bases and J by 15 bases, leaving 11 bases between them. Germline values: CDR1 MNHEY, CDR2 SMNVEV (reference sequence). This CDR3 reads CASSLRGMPFF. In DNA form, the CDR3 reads TGTGCCAGCAGTTTAAGGGGTATGCCGTTCTTC.

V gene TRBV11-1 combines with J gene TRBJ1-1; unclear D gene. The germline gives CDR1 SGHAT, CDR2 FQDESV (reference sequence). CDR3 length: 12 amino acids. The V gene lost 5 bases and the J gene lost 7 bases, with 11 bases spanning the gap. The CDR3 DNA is TGTGCCAGCAGCCCAGCGGACCATGAAGCTTTCTTT. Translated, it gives CASSPADHEAFF.

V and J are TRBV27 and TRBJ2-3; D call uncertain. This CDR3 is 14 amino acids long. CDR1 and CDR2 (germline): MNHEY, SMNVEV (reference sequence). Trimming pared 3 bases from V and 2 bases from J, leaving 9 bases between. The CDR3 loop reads CASSLSQTTDTQYF. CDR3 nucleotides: TGTGCCAGCAGTTTGAGTCAGACCACAGATACGCAGTATTTT.

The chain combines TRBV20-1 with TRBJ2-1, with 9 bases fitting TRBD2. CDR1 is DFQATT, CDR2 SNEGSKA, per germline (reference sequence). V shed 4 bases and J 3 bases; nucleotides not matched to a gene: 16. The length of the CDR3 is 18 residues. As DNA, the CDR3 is TGCAGTGCTACCTCCCAGGAGATGGGACTAGCAATCTACAATGAGCAGTTCTTC. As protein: CSATSQEMGLAIYNEQFF.

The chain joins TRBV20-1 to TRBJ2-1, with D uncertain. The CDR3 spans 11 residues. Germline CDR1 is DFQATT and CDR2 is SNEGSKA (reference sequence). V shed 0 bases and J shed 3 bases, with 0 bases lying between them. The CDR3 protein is CSARDYNEQFF. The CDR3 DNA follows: TGCAGTGCTAGAGACTACAATGAGCAGTTCTTC.

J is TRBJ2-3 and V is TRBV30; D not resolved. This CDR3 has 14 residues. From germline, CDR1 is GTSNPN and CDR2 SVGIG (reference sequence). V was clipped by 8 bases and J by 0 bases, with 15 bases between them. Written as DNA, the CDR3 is TGTGCCCAGAATTTAGGAACTAGCACAGATACGCAGTATTTT. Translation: CAQNLGTSTDTQYF.

The chain's CDR3 is CASSQGTSGENEQFF. CDR3 bases: TGTGCCAGCAGCCAAGGGACTAGCGGGGAGAATGAGCAGTTCTTC. The chain carries TRBV27 and TRBJ2-1, with 13 bases matching TRBD2. Germline V gives CDR1 MNHEY, CDR2 SMNVEV (reference sequence). This CDR3 is 15 amino acids long. V gave up 6 bases and J gave up 7 bases; unmatched junction bases: 6.

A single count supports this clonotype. CDR3 DNA sequence: TGTGCCTGGAATCACAGGTTCTCTGGGGCCAACGTCCTGACTTTC. Its protein is CAWNHRFSGANVLTF. The rearrangement uses TRBV30 and TRBJ2-6; D may be TRBD1 (5 bases). Germline values: CDR1 GTSNPN, CDR2 SVGIG (reference sequence). The V gene lost 4 bases and the J gene lost 0 bases, with 10 bases spanning the gap. The CDR3 is made up of 15 amino acids.

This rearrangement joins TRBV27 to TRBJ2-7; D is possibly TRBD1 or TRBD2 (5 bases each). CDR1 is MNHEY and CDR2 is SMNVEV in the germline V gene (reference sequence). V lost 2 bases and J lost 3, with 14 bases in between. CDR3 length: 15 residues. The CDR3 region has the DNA TGTGCCAGCAGTTTAATCGGGACGGGGTTCTACGAGCAGTACTTC. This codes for CASSLIGTGFYEQYF.

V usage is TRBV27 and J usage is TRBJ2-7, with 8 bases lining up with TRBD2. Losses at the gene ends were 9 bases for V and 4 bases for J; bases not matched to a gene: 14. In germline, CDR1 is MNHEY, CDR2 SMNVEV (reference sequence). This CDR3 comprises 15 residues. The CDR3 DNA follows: TGTGCCAGTAAGCCAGGACGGGGGGGATTATACGAGCAGTACTTC. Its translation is CASKPGRGGLYEQYF.

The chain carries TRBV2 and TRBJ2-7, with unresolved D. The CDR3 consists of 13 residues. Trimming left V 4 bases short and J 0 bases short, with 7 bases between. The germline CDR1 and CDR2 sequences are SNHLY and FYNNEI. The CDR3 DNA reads TGTGCCAGCAGTGGGCTCAGCTCCTACGAGCAGTACTTC. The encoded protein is CASSGLSSYEQYF. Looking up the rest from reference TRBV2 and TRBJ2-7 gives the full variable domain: EPEVTQTPSHQVTQMGQEVILRCVPISNHLYFYWYRQILGQKVEFLVSFYNNEISEKSEIFDDQFSVERPDGSNFTLKIRSTKLEDSAMYFCASSGLSSYEQYFGPGTRLTVT.

As DNA, the CDR3 is TGTGCCAGCTTTCCAGGAGGGTATGGCTACACCTTC. Amino acids: CASFPGGYGYTF. The J gene is TRBJ1-2, the V gene TRBV6-2 or TRBV6-3, with D unclear. The CDR3 contains 12 residues. Germline CDR1 and CDR2: MNHEY and SVGEGT. Trimming left V 8 bases short and J 5 bases short, with 12 bases between.

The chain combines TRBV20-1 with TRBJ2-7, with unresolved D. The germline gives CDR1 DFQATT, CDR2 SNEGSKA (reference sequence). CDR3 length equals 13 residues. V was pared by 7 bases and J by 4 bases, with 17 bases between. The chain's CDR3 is CSGLLGRSYEQYF. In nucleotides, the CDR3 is TGCAGTGGTTTGCTTGGGCGTTCTTACGAGCAGTACTTC.

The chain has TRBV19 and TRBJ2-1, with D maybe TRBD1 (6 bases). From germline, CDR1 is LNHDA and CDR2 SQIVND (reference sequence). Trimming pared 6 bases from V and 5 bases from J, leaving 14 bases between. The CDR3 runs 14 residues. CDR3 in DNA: TGTGCCAGTAGCCACAGGGTCCCGAACAATGAGCAGTTCTTC. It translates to CASSHRVPNNEQFF.

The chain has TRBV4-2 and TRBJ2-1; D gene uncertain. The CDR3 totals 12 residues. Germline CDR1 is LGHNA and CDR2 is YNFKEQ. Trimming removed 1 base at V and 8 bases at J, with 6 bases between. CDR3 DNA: TGTGCCAGCAGCCAAGTCCCGGATGAGCAGTTCTTC. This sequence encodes CASSQVPDEQFF.

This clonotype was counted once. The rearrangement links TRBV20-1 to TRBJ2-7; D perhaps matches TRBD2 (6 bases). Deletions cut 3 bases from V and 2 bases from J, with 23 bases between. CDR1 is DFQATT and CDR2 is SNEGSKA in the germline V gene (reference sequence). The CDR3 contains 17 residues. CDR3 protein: CSASPGVVVPIPYEQYF. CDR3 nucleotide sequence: TGCAGTGCTAGCCCGGGAGTCGTGGTGCCAATCCCCTACGAGCAGTACTTC.

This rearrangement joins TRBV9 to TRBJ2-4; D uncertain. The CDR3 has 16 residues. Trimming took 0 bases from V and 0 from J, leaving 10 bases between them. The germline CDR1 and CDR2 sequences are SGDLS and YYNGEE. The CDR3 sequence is CASSVVENIAKNIQYF. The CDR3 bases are TGTGCCAGCAGCGTAGTAGAGAACATAGCCAAAAACATTCAGTACTTC.

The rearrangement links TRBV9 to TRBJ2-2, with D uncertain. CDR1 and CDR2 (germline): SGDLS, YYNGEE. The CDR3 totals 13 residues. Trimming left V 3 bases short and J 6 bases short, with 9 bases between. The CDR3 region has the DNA TGTGCCAGCAGCGATAAGGGCGCCGGGGAGCTGTTTTTT. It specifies CASSDKGAGELFF.

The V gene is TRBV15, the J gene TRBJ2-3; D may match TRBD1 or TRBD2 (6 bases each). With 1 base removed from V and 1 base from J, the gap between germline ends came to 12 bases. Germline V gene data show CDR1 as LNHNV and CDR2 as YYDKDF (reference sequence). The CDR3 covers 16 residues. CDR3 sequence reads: CATSRVAAGGTDTQYF. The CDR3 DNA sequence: TGTGCCACCAGCAGAGTAGCGGCAGGGGGCACAGATACGCAGTATTTT.

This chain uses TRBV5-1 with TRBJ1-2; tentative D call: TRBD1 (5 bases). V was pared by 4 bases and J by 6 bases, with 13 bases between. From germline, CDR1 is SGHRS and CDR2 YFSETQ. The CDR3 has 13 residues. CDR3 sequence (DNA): TGCGCCAGCAGCCTCGCAGGGTCGGATGGCTACACCTTC. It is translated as CASSLAGSDGYTF.

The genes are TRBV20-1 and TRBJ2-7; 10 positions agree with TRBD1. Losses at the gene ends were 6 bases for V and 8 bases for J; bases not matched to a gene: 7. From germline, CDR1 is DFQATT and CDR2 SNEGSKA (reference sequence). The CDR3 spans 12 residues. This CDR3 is CSATTGGVQQYF. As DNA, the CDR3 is TGCAGTGCCACGACAGGGGGCGTACAGCAGTACTTC.

In DNA, the CDR3 is TGTGCCAGCAGCTTAGAGGTTAGCGGGAGGGCCTTAGATACGCAGTATTTT. It translates to CASSLEVSGRALDTQYF. The chain combines TRBV7-2 with TRBJ2-3; 11 bases are a match to TRBD2. Unmatched junction bases numbered 8, after V lost 1 base and J lost 5 bases. Germline V lookup: CDR1 SGHTA, CDR2 FQGNSA. This CDR3 comprises 17 residues.

The CDR3 nucleotides read TGCAGCGTTATAATGGTAAATGGCTACACCTTC. It yields the protein CSVIMVNGYTF. This chain links TRBV29-1 with TRBJ1-2; D gene ambiguous. Germline CDR1 and CDR2: SQVTM and ANQGSEA. Trimming took 5 bases from V and 6 from J, leaving 10 bases between them. The CDR3 runs to 11 residues.

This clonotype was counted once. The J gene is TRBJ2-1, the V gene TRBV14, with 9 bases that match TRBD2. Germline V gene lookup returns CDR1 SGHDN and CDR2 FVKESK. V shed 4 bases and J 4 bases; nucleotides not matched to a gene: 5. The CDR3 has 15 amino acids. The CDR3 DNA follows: TGTGCCAGCAGCCCCGGGACTAGCCCGTACAATGAGCAGTTCTTC. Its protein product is CASSPGTSPYNEQFF. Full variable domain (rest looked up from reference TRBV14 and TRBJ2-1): EAGVTQFPSHSVIEKGQTVTLRCDPISGHDNLYWYRRVMGKEIKFLLHFVKESKQDESGMPNNRFLAERTGGTYSTLKVQPAELEDSGVYFCASSPGTSPYNEQFFGPGTRLTVL.